The clone carrying this T cell receptor (beta chain) has a single count. The target antigen is unknown. This specimen comes from a study of shared clonotypes between healthy human individuals. On the study more broadly: Sampling drew on donors who were two women and three men aged 18 to 49.

Study observations and caveats: Sequencing of the sorted subsets was shown by rarefaction to be incomplete despite large depth.

This table comes from immunoSEQ multiplex PCR, and its TCRdb copy is limited to in-frame clones, with some not included. The sample has approximately 530,000 clones; roughly 95% are singletons. This CDR3 has 12 amino acids. The germline V and J ends were trimmed by 5 bases and 8 bases, with 10 bases remaining between them. Germline lookup yields CDR1 SGHAT and CDR2 FQNNGV. Sequenced material: naive CD4+ T cells sorted from blood. Noted subset: CD45RA+ positively selected. This clonotype was sampled from a woman younger than 45 in good health. V is TRBV11-2 and J is TRBJ1-3, with D unresolved. The DNA for the CDR3 is TGTGCCAGCAGCCATGCCGGGGACACCATATATTTT. Residues: CASSHAGDTIYF.